The rows below give T cell receptor beta chains drawn from one sample of a study of control samples from healthy donors and cancer patients. Sequencing was performed with immunoSEQ multiplex PCR; in TCRdb, only in-frame clones are kept and a portion is missing. Here the sample spans 75,000 to 95,000 clones, about nine tenths being singletons. The sequenced material came from blood. The receptors originated from a young woman in good health. Each CDR3 is given with its conserved first and last residue. The D gene is left open where the match is weak. Not every row has a clone size; where given, it reads once, few, many or a size class.

v_call	j_call	d_call	clone_size	cdr3_aa	cdr3_nt
TRBV5-1	TRBJ2-7	.	.	CASSSDDPYEQYF	TGCGCCAGCAGCTCAGACGACCCCTACGAGCAGTACTTC
TRBV25-1	TRBJ1-2	.	.	CASFSEGVNGYTF	TGTGCCAGCTTTAGTGAAGGGGTCAATGGCTACACCTTC
TRBV3-1/TRBV3-2	TRBJ2-2	.	.	CASSGISGPGELFF	TGTGCCAGTAGTGGGATATCGGGGCCCGGGGAGCTGTTTTTT
TRBV11-2	TRBJ2-6	TRBD1	.	CASSLVRDRVPGANVLTF	TGTGCCAGCAGCTTAGTAAGGGACAGGGTCCCTGGGGCCAACGTCCTGACTTTC
TRBV2	TRBJ2-1	TRBD2	.	CASFRTGGGEQFF	TGTGCCAGCTTTCGAACGGGGGGAGGAGAGCAGTTCTTC
TRBV29-1	TRBJ1-4	TRBD1	.	CSVVGDRGEKLFF	TGCAGCGTTGTTGGGGACAGGGGTGAAAAACTGTTTTTT
TRBV5-4	TRBJ2-5	TRBD2	.	CASSLVAGGRETQYF	TGTGCCAGCAGCTTGGTAGCGGGGGGCCGAGAGACCCAGTACTTC
TRBV6-5	TRBJ2-1	TRBD1	.	CASSRLDRTNNEQFF	TGTGCCAGCAGCCGACTGGACAGGACGAACAATGAGCAGTTCTTC
TRBV7-2	TRBJ1-2	.	.	CASSLAPGGGYTF	TGTGCCAGCAGCTTAGCGCCGGGGGGCGGCTACACCTTC
TRBV6-5	TRBJ1-2	.	few	CASREGVGNYGYTF	TGTGCCAGCCGGGAGGGGGTAGGCAACTATGGCTACACCTTC
TRBV10-1	TRBJ2-1	TRBD2	.	CASKASGAANEQFF	TGCGCCAGCAAAGCTAGCGGGGCGGCCAATGAGCAGTTCTTC
TRBV15	TRBJ2-2	.	.	CATSRTTGANTGELFF	TGTGCCACCAGCAGGACAACAGGAGCGAACACCGGGGAGCTGTTTTTT
TRBV27	TRBJ1-4	.	once	CASSPRADLSSTNEKLFF	TGTGCCAGCAGTCCAAGGGCGGACTTGTCGTCAACTAATGAAAAACTGTTTTTT
TRBV25-1	TRBJ1-5	TRBD1	many	CASSEDRGSNQPQHF	TGTGCCAGCAGTGAAGACAGGGGTAGCAATCAGCCCCAGCATTTT
TRBV18	TRBJ2-7	.	.	CASSPPAAPTYEQYF	TGTGCCAGCTCACCACCCGCTGCTCCGACCTACGAGCAGTACTTC
TRBV28	TRBJ1-2	.	.	CASSLAGVPLPTNYGYTF	TGTGCCAGCAGTTTGGCCGGGGTCCCACTCCCGACAAACTATGGCTACACCTTC
TRBV18	TRBJ2-3	TRBD2	.	CASSPLAGGSTDTQYF	TGTGCCAGCTCACCACTGGCGGGGGGGAGCACAGATACGCAGTATTTT
TRBV28	TRBJ2-5	.	once	CASSSVGAVQETQYF	TGTGCCAGCAGTTCTGTTGGGGCAGTTCAAGAGACCCAGTACTTC
TRBV5-6	TRBJ2-7	.	.	CASSFTHEQYF	TGTGCCAGCAGCTTTACCCACGAGCAGTACTTC
TRBV5-5	TRBJ2-3	.	.	CASHLSDTQYF	TGTGCCAGCCATCTATCCGATACGCAGTATTTT
TRBV2	TRBJ1-3	.	.	CASIGGAGNTIYF	TGTGCCAGCATTGGAGGGGCTGGAAACACCATATATTTT
TRBV19	TRBJ1-6	.	.	CASSISHLSYNSPLHF	TGTGCCAGTAGTATATCTCATCTCTCCTATAATTCACCCCTCCACTTT
TRBV6-2/TRBV6-3	TRBJ2-7	.	.	CASSYSVIGVYEQYF	TGTGCCAGCAGTTACTCAGTGATCGGGGTTTACGAGCAGTACTTC
TRBV24-1	TRBJ2-5	.	.	CATSDYGGLLRETQYF	TGTGCCACCAGTGATTACGGAGGACTCCTCCGAGAGACCCAGTACTTC
TRBV7-9	TRBJ2-1	.	medium-sized	CASSPVGGVSSYNEQFF	TGTGCCAGCAGCCCCGTTGGGGGTGTGAGCTCCTACAATGAGCAGTTCTTC
TRBV2	TRBJ2-3	.	.	CASSVSPTSTDTQYF	TGTGCCAGCAGTGTCAGTCCCACTAGCACAGATACGCAGTATTTT
TRBV7-9	TRBJ1-5	.	few	CASSRDNNQPQHF	TGTGCCAGCAGCCGGGACAACAATCAGCCCCAGCATTTT
TRBV27	TRBJ2-7	.	.	CASSEPGREQYF	TGTGCCAGCAGTGAGCCAGGGAGGGAGCAGTACTTC
TRBV20-1	TRBJ1-2	.	.	CSASGGARYGYTF	TGCAGTGCTAGTGGGGGGGCTAGATATGGCTACACCTTC
TRBV3-1/TRBV3-2	TRBJ2-7	TRBD2	.	CASSLAGNEQYF	TGTGCCAGCAGCCTAGCGGGGAACGAGCAGTACTTC
TRBV6-5	TRBJ1-2	.	.	CASSFQPLDNYGYTF	TGTGCCAGCAGTTTTCAGCCCCTAGACAACTATGGCTACACCTTC
TRBV6-1	TRBJ1-2	TRBD1	.	CASSATTGVHGYTF	TGTGCCAGCAGTGCCACGACAGGGGTACATGGCTACACCTTC
TRBV15	TRBJ1-1	TRBD1	.	CATRTGDQFIVQERPTEAFF	TGTGCCACCAGGACAGGGGATCAGTTTATAGTACAAGAGAGGCCCACTGAAGCTTTCTTT
TRBV5-1	TRBJ1-2	.	.	CASTLGYGYTF	TGCGCCAGCACCCTGGGCTATGGCTACACCTTC
TRBV20-1	TRBJ1-4	.	.	CSASMGALGEKLFF	TGCAGTGCTAGTATGGGGGCCTTGGGAGAAAAACTGTTTTTT
TRBV5-1	TRBJ1-3	.	once	CASSPGAAAGNTIYF	TGCGCCAGCAGCCCTGGCGCGGCGGCTGGAAACACCATATATTTT
TRBV4-1	TRBJ1-1	.	.	CASSQEWRQVNTEAFF	TGCGCCAGCAGCCAAGAATGGAGGCAGGTGAACACTGAAGCTTTCTTT
TRBV9	TRBJ2-7	TRBD1	once	CASSAPGQGSGEQYF	TGTGCCAGCAGTGCCCCGGGACAGGGTAGCGGCGAGCAGTACTTC
TRBV29-1	TRBJ1-1	.	.	CSGGSANTEAFF	TGCAGCGGTGGGTCAGCCAACACTGAAGCTTTCTTT
TRBV9	TRBJ2-7	.	.	CASSAGRASYEQYF	TGTGCCAGCAGCGCCGGGAGAGCTTCGTACGAGCAGTACTTC
TRBV19	TRBJ1-5	TRBD1	.	CASSPQGKGNQPQHF	TGTGCCAGTAGTCCACAGGGGAAAGGCAATCAGCCCCAGCATTTT
TRBV3-1/TRBV3-2	TRBJ1-2	.	.	CASSSRTADYGYTF	TGTGCCAGCAGCTCACGGACGGCAGACTATGGCTACACCTTC
TRBV4-1	TRBJ2-3	TRBD1	.	CASSQAGGLAFGSPDTQYF	TGCGCCAGCAGCCAAGCAGGGGGCTTAGCGTTCGGGAGCCCAGATACGCAGTATTTT
TRBV18	TRBJ1-2	.	once	CASSPSGRDRSNYGYTF	TGTGCCAGCTCACCTTCCGGACGCGACAGGTCAAACTATGGCTACACCTTC
TRBV7-9	TRBJ1-2	TRBD1	.	CASSLVTRDRKNDDGYTF	TGTGCCAGCAGCTTAGTTACCCGGGACAGGAAAAATGACGATGGCTACACCTTC
TRBV28	TRBJ1-2	TRBD1	.	CASQEGLTGSNGYTF	TGTGCCAGCCAGGAAGGACTGACAGGGTCAAATGGCTACACCTTC
TRBV18	TRBJ1-1	.	once	CASSPQGGGTEAFF	TGTGCCAGCTCACCCCAGGGAGGCGGCACTGAAGCTTTCTTT
TRBV6-2/TRBV6-3	TRBJ2-5	TRBD2	.	CASSYLAGETQYF	TGTGCCAGCAGTTACTTAGCGGGAGAGACCCAGTACTTC
TRBV6-4	TRBJ1-4	.	.	CASSEQEGNEKLFF	TGTGCCAGCAGTGAACAGGAGGGAAATGAAAAACTGTTTTTT
TRBV12-1	TRBJ1-5	.	.	CASSSTGTGSNQPQHF	TGTGCCAGCAGCTCCACCGGGACAGGGAGCAATCAGCCCCAGCATTTT
TRBV6-1	TRBJ2-2	.	.	CASSESTPFTHTGELFF	TGTGCCAGCAGTGAAAGCACACCTTTTACCCACACCGGGGAGCTGTTTTTT
TRBV6-5	TRBJ2-7	.	.	CASSIGTVYEQYF	TGTGCCAGCAGTATTGGGACGGTCTACGAGCAGTACTTC
TRBV5-6	TRBJ1-2	.	.	CASSSPGYYGYTF	TGTGCCAGCAGCTCCCCGGGTTACTATGGCTACACCTTC
TRBV9	TRBJ2-1	.	once	CASSVAGLNEQFF	TGTGCCAGCAGCGTAGCGGGGTTGAATGAGCAGTTCTTC